The entry below describes one T cell receptor beta chain. The data derive from a study of cytomegalovirus exposure and HLA in healthy donors. Study at large: Sequencing of 180 million or so T cells in an earlier analysis found 95 million to 120 million unique TCR beta sequences.

In the PCR, 60 Vbeta and 13 Jbeta primers were used. Sequencing was performed with immunoSEQ multiplex PCR; in TCRdb, only in-frame clones are kept and a portion is missing. The sample carries some 200,000 clones, 80% recorded once. CDR1 and CDR2 (germline): SGHTA, FQGNSA. Between the trimmed V and J ends, which lost 2 bases and 2 bases, there was a span of 9 bases. The CDR3 totals 14 residues. The source is a boy aged 10-17 years in good health and CMV-seronegative. The chain carries TRBV7-2 and TRBJ1-1; D ambiguous. The sequenced sample was PBMCs. The DNA for the CDR3 is TGTGCCAGCAGCTTATTTCCGGGAAACACTGAAGCTTTCTTT. It is translated as CASSLFPGNTEAFF.